This T cell receptor beta chain was profiled in a study of T cell responses to AZD1222 COVID-19 vaccine. Deletions cut 1 base from V and 7 bases from J, with 13 bases between. This CDR3 spans 14 amino acids. Germline V gene data show CDR1 as SGHTA and CDR2 as FQGNSA. The data were produced by immunoSEQ multiplex PCR, yet TCRdb's version contains in-frame clones alone and is incomplete. Among about 130,000 clones listed, 70% to 90% were seen once. This clone was observed a single time. The target antigen is unknown. Study-level points and caveats: Repertoire sampling happened only post peak T cell response. Spike was spanned by vaccine-associated CD4 TCRs, which were dominant at 160-218 and 743-854. Once two AZD1222 doses were given, Spike-specific TCR breadth and depth went up.

Sequencing was performed on peripheral blood, taken 28 days after the second AZD1222 dose. The chain combines TRBV7-2 with TRBJ2-5; D is possibly TRBD2 (6 bases). The sequence came from an adult who received the AZD1222 COVID-19 vaccine. The CDR3 bases are TGTGCCAGCAGCTTAGGGGAGGCGTTAGGGACCCAGTACTTC. Translation gives CASSLGEALGTQYF. The full variable domain, rest sourced from reference TRBV7-2 and TRBJ2-5, is GAGVSQSPSNKVTEKGKDVELRCDPISGHTALYWYRQSLGQGLEFLIYFQGNSAPDKSGLPSDRFSAERTGGSVSTLTIQRTQQEDSAVYLCASSLGEALGTQYFGPGTRLLVL.